This T cell receptor beta chain was sequenced for a study of blood T cell repertoires in COVID-19 (dated by TCRdb to 2019 to 2021). Broadly, across the study: Samples from collaborators originated in the United States, Italy and Spain and spanned both the acute and convalescent phases of COVID-19. The material from the prospective study consisted of cDNA or gDNA derived from T cells, B-cell-depleted T cells, or PBMCs. Subjects who had been exposed to COVID-19, were actively infected with it, or had recovered from it provided the deeply sampled blood TCRbeta repertoires that made up the dataset. The repertoires were released in a freely available public database meant as a resource for research on the immune response to SARS-CoV-2. The samples were drawn from two sources: the first 160 participants of the ongoing ImmuneRACE study, and 950 to 1,500 subjects contributed by 6 global collaborators. The sample metadata nearly always contained a de-identified subject ID, COVID-19 status, age in years and sex. Where HLA class I and class II types were available, the types were taken from metadata supplied by the sample provider, not from assay-based typing. Results and caveats for the whole study, not just this receptor: Clinical and demographic metadata were provided uncurated, with the amount varying by source and participant.

This clone was detected only a few times. Its target antigen remains unknown. No base-level quality is on record; no much larger clone is a single base apart. The collaborating institutions used their own protocols to collect whole blood in K2EDTA tubes. For TCRbeta analysis, collaborators shipped samples as frozen whole blood, isolated PBMCs, or DNA extracted from either of those sample types. TCRbeta CDR3 regions were amplified from genomic DNA using the immunoSEQ Assay, a bias-controlled multiplex PCR. On the study's bioinformatics: Nucleated cell counts per sample were estimated from amplification of reference gene primers within the assay. To quantify the absolute abundance of each unique TCRbeta CDR3 rearrangement, sequence reads were collapsed and filtered. For each sample, productive Simpson clonality was calculated by taking the square root of Simpson's diversity index across productive rearrangements. This is the immuneACCESS table as TCRdb keeps it, with only in-frame sequences that have V and J called. A part of the clones is gone; compared with another copy, unresolved V genes explain less than half, and the rest is unexplained. The V and J calls and clone size were taken over from that table, and D and trimming were inferred from the DNA. The sample contains tens of thousands of clones, approximately 78% of them found a single time. Approximately 5.1% of the sample comes from the top ten.

The CDR3 starts with the cysteine, ends with the phenylalanine, and has 14 residues. CDR3 DNA only is kept here, 42 bases in frame from base 1. The germline V gene supplies CDR1 SGHDT and CDR2 YYEEEE. Germline trimming amounts to 4 bases on V and 5 bases on J, with 5 as the count of junction bases outside the gene matches. This receptor was taken from a woman of 80 years or more with active or convalescent COVID-19. The sequence is built from TRBV5-6 and TRBJ1-4; TRBD1 lines up with 7 middle nucleotides. The material sequenced was peripheral blood. The sequenced DNA is TGTGCCAGCAGCCCGGGACAGATCAATGAAAAACTGTTTTTT. The translation is CASSPGQINEKLFF.